This T cell receptor beta chain was recorded in a study of cytomegalovirus exposure and HLA in healthy donors. Findings and limits, study-wide: The authors later found TCR association rates varying by HLA locus, with DRB1 most and HLA-C fewest. Because they were indistinguishable, some V segments, including TRBV6-2 and TRBV6-3, were excluded.

13 Jbeta primers and 60 Vbeta primers were used for the PCR. Sequencing was performed with immunoSEQ multiplex PCR; in TCRdb, only in-frame clones are kept and a portion is missing. The table lists nearly 100,000 clones, roughly a tenth of them singletons. This CDR3 has 12 residues. V gave up 6 bases and J gave up 5 bases, with 10 bases separating them. Germline values: CDR1 MDHEN, CDR2 SYDVKM. This clone has at least ten counts. Its target is unknown. This sequence was found in a man aged 50 to 59 in good health and CMV-seropositive. Sequenced material: PBMCs. The chain recombines TRBV28 with TRBJ1-1; D gene unclear. The CDR3 loop is CASSLAATEAFF. The CDR3 DNA sequence: TGTGCCAGCAGCCTCGCGGCGACTGAAGCTTTCTTT.